This T cell receptor (beta chain) was profiled in a study of blood T cells in healthy people across ages. Study-level findings and limits: Compared with aged donors, long-lived donors showed fewer expanded clones, suggesting selection. The percentage of naive T cells correlated strongly with TCR beta diversity.

With 1 base removed from V and 9 bases from J, the gap between germline ends came to 10 bases. This CDR3 region has 13 residues. The germline CDR1 and CDR2 sequences are SGHTA and FQGNSA. This clonotype has more than one count but fewer than ten. Its antigen is currently unknown. A much larger clone differs by one base, so this may be a read error. Samples each yielded at least 5 micrograms of total RNA. The second PCR ran about 6 to 11 cycles with a sample-barcoded 5' primer and J-beta primers. From the 5' RACE reads, TCRdb called clonotypes with MiXCR, one entry per CDR3 protein. The sample lists fewer than 800,000 distinct CDR3 sequences; less than 40% were seen once.

The rearrangement joins TRBV7-2 to TRBJ2-1; D uncertain. Input material: blood. This TCR came from a woman at least 80 years old in good health. CDR3 sequence: CASSLDLLGEQFF. For the CDR3, the DNA is TGTGCCAGCAGCTTAGATCTTCTAGGTGAGCAGTTCTTC.